This record covers a single TCR beta chain. Its antigen is as yet unknown. The sample originates from a study of OX40 agonist ivuxolimab in advanced cancers. Background on the study: The mean age was roughly 60 years, ranging from 23 to 79, with about 87% of participants male. Study results and limitations: More expanded clones were found, on average, in CD8+ than in CD4+ T cells.

Between the trimmed V and J ends, which lost 1 base and 4 bases, there was a span of 14 bases. The CDR3 consists of 15 residues. Per germline, CDR1 MNHNS and CDR2 SASEGT. This table comes from immunoSEQ multiplex PCR, and its TCRdb copy is limited to in-frame clones, with some not included. The sample has 100,000 or so clones, about nine tenths seen once. The specimen comprised CD4+ or CD8+ T cells sorted from blood, sampled in a trial of the OX40 agonist ivuxolimab. The J gene is TRBJ2-7, the V gene TRBV6-1, with a possible D match to TRBD2 (6 bases). This sequence originates from an adult with an advanced solid tumor such as melanoma, head and neck, liver or kidney cancer. In DNA, the CDR3 is TGTGCCAGCAGTGAAGTGGTAACAGGAGGGTACGAGCAGTACTTC. It translates to CASSEVVTGGYEQYF.